A selection of T cell receptor beta chains follows, all from one sample in a study of PD-L1 blockade in urothelial cancer. The protocol was immunoSEQ multiplex PCR, while the TCRdb copy is restricted to in-frame clones and leaves out a portion. The sample lists 45,000 to 50,000 clones, about 87% seen once, with about 4% in the top ten. Source: PBMCs, taken around atezolizumab (anti-PD-L1) treatment. These receptors came from a man older than 75 with urothelial cancer. The CDR3 runs from the conserved cysteine through the conserved F or W. The D gene is left open where the match is weak. Not all rows give a size; the values are once, few, many and, for expanded clones, a class.

V gene: TRBV11-2
clone size: .
D gene: TRBD2
J gene: TRBJ2-5
CDR3 protein: CASSQTSGRQTQYF
CDR3 DNA: TGTGCCAGCAGCCAGACTAGCGGGAGGCAGACCCAGTACTTC

V gene: TRBV18
clone size: once
D gene: TRBD1
J gene: TRBJ1-5
CDR3 protein: CASTDRAREPQHF
CDR3 DNA: TGTGCCAGCACCGACAGGGCAAGAGAGCCCCAGCATTTT

V gene: TRBV9
clone size: .
D gene: .
J gene: TRBJ2-5
CDR3 protein: CASSATLGHKETQYF
CDR3 DNA: TGTGCCAGCAGCGCAACACTGGGGCATAAAGAGACCCAGTACTTC

V gene: TRBV5-8
clone size: .
D gene: TRBD2
J gene: TRBJ2-1
CDR3 protein: CASSPRRTSGSNEQFF
CDR3 DNA: TGTGCCAGCAGCCCCCGAAGGACTAGCGGGAGTAATGAGCAGTTCTTC

V gene: TRBV6-4
clone size: .
D gene: .
J gene: TRBJ2-1
CDR3 protein: CASSLGPSGSYNEQFF
CDR3 DNA: TGTGCCAGCAGTCTTGGTCCCAGCGGAAGTTACAATGAGCAGTTCTTC

V gene: TRBV5-1
clone size: .
D gene: TRBD2
J gene: TRBJ2-1
CDR3 protein: CASSLEGTSGNNEQFF
CDR3 DNA: TGCGCCAGCAGCCTGGAAGGGACTAGCGGTAACAATGAGCAGTTCTTC

V gene: TRBV4-1
clone size: .
D gene: TRBD2
J gene: TRBJ2-3
CDR3 protein: CASRRLAGARTDTQYF
CDR3 DNA: TGCGCCAGCAGAAGACTAGCGGGAGCTAGGACAGATACGCAGTATTTT

V gene: TRBV5-1
clone size: .
D gene: .
J gene: TRBJ1-1
CDR3 protein: CASSLDSPGWGTEAFF
CDR3 DNA: TGCGCCAGCAGCTTGGACAGCCCGGGATGGGGTACTGAAGCTTTCTTT

V gene: TRBV19
clone size: .
D gene: TRBD2
J gene: TRBJ2-4
CDR3 protein: CASSIIWTSGTKAKNIQYF
CDR3 DNA: TGTGCCAGTAGTATAATTTGGACTAGCGGGACCAAAGCCAAAAACATTCAGTACTTC

V gene: TRBV10-3
clone size: .
D gene: TRBD2
J gene: TRBJ2-3
CDR3 protein: CAISAGLAGATDTQYF
CDR3 DNA: TGTGCCATCAGTGCCGGACTAGCGGGAGCTACAGATACGCAGTATTTT

V gene: TRBV19
clone size: .
D gene: .
J gene: TRBJ1-2
CDR3 protein: CASSMAGIYGYTF
CDR3 DNA: TGTGCCAGTAGTATGGCAGGGATCTATGGCTACACCTTC

V gene: TRBV4-1
clone size: .
D gene: .
J gene: TRBJ2-7
CDR3 protein: CASSQEYSYEQYF
CDR3 DNA: TGCGCCAGCAGCCAAGAGTACTCCTACGAGCAGTACTTC

V gene: TRBV19
clone size: once
D gene: .
J gene: TRBJ1-1
CDR3 protein: CASSIGANTEAFF
CDR3 DNA: TGTGCCAGTAGTATAGGGGCCAACACTGAAGCTTTCTTT

V gene: TRBV5-1
clone size: .
D gene: TRBD1
J gene: TRBJ2-7
CDR3 protein: CASSGGLTGGYEQYF
CDR3 DNA: TGCGCCAGCAGCGGGGGGCTGACAGGGGGGTACGAGCAGTACTTC

V gene: TRBV4-1
clone size: .
D gene: TRBD1
J gene: TRBJ2-2
CDR3 protein: CASSRRAGTGGTGELFF
CDR3 DNA: TGCGCCAGCAGCCGACGGGCCGGGACAGGGGGCACCGGGGAGCTGTTTTTT

V gene: TRBV9
clone size: .
D gene: .
J gene: TRBJ2-3
CDR3 protein: CASSGLGLPLDTQYF
CDR3 DNA: TGTGCCAGCAGCGGCCTGGGGCTGCCCCTGGATACGCAGTATTTT

V gene: TRBV29-1
clone size: .
D gene: .
J gene: TRBJ2-5
CDR3 protein: CSVGGSGGETQYF
CDR3 DNA: TGCAGCGTTGGAGGGAGTGGTGGAGAGACCCAGTACTTC

V gene: TRBV7-2
clone size: .
D gene: TRBD2
J gene: TRBJ2-1
CDR3 protein: CASKPRAGGNEQFF
CDR3 DNA: TGTGCCAGCAAACCCCGGGCGGGAGGCAATGAGCAGTTCTTC

V gene: TRBV9
clone size: .
D gene: TRBD1
J gene: TRBJ1-3
CDR3 protein: CASSVGQGASGNTIYF
CDR3 DNA: TGTGCCAGCAGCGTAGGACAGGGGGCGTCTGGAAACACCATATATTTT

V gene: TRBV27
clone size: .
D gene: TRBD2
J gene: TRBJ2-1
CDR3 protein: CASSLQPSGASSYNEQFF
CDR3 DNA: TGTGCCAGCAGTTTACAGCCTAGCGGTGCGAGCTCCTACAATGAGCAGTTCTTC

V gene: TRBV18
clone size: .
D gene: .
J gene: TRBJ1-2
CDR3 protein: CASSPDSNYGYTF
CDR3 DNA: TGTGCCAGCTCACCGGACTCTAACTATGGCTACACCTTC

V gene: TRBV29-1
clone size: .
D gene: .
J gene: TRBJ1-1
CDR3 protein: CSVAEGSTEAFF
CDR3 DNA: TGCAGCGTTGCGGAGGGGAGCACTGAAGCTTTCTTT

V gene: TRBV29-1
clone size: .
D gene: TRBD1
J gene: TRBJ2-7
CDR3 protein: CSVGTGLHEQYF
CDR3 DNA: TGCAGCGTGGGGACAGGGCTCCACGAGCAGTACTTC

V gene: TRBV5-8
clone size: once
D gene: TRBD2
J gene: TRBJ2-2
CDR3 protein: CASSLPLADYLNTGELFF
CDR3 DNA: TGTGCCAGCAGCTTGCCACTAGCGGACTATCTTAACACCGGGGAGCTGTTTTTT

V gene: TRBV6-1
clone size: .
D gene: .
J gene: TRBJ1-1
CDR3 protein: CASSQTRVATEAFF
CDR3 DNA: TGTGCCAGCAGCCAAACCAGGGTCGCGACTGAAGCTTTCTTT

V gene: TRBV10-3
clone size: .
D gene: TRBD1
J gene: TRBJ1-5
CDR3 protein: CAISPGRGYGQPQHF
CDR3 DNA: TGTGCCATCAGTCCGGGCAGGGGGTATGGTCAGCCCCAGCATTTT

V gene: TRBV7-9
clone size: .
D gene: TRBD1
J gene: TRBJ1-1
CDR3 protein: CASRSTGDTEAFF
CDR3 DNA: TGTGCCAGCAGATCCACAGGGGACACTGAAGCTTTCTTT

V gene: TRBV5-4
clone size: once
D gene: .
J gene: TRBJ2-1
CDR3 protein: CASSWRLGNYNEQFF
CDR3 DNA: TGTGCCAGCAGCTGGCGACTAGGGAACTACAATGAGCAGTTCTTC

V gene: TRBV29-1
clone size: few
D gene: .
J gene: TRBJ1-1
CDR3 protein: CSVRTDGNTEAFF
CDR3 DNA: TGCAGCGTTAGGACAGATGGGAACACTGAAGCTTTCTTT

V gene: TRBV4-2
clone size: once
D gene: .
J gene: TRBJ2-7
CDR3 protein: CASSLSSGEQYF
CDR3 DNA: TGTGCCAGCAGCCTCTCATCGGGCGAGCAGTACTTC

V gene: TRBV4-1
clone size: .
D gene: TRBD1
J gene: TRBJ2-7
CDR3 protein: CASSLGQGVVHEQYF
CDR3 DNA: TGCGCCAGCAGCCTGGGACAGGGGGTCGTCCACGAGCAGTACTTC

V gene: TRBV6-1
clone size: .
D gene: TRBD1
J gene: TRBJ2-7
CDR3 protein: CASTGQGLYEQYF
CDR3 DNA: TGTGCCAGCACGGGACAGGGGCTCTACGAGCAGTACTTC

V gene: TRBV6-5
clone size: .
D gene: .
J gene: TRBJ1-1
CDR3 protein: CASRTLNPNTEAFF
CDR3 DNA: TGTGCCAGCAGGACTCTAAACCCCAACACTGAAGCTTTCTTT

V gene: TRBV18
clone size: .
D gene: .
J gene: TRBJ2-1
CDR3 protein: CASSPNSDEQFF
CDR3 DNA: TGTGCCAGCTCACCAAATAGCGATGAGCAGTTCTTC

V gene: TRBV7-8
clone size: .
D gene: .
J gene: TRBJ2-4
CDR3 protein: CASSLDTGYAKNIQYF
CDR3 DNA: TGTGCCAGCAGCTTAGATACAGGTTATGCCAAAAACATTCAGTACTTC

V gene: TRBV7-2
clone size: once
D gene: .
J gene: TRBJ2-5
CDR3 protein: CASSLVARTNQETQYF
CDR3 DNA: TGTGCCAGCAGCTTAGTGGCGCGGACTAACCAAGAGACCCAGTACTTC

V gene: TRBV4-3
clone size: .
D gene: .
J gene: TRBJ1-1
CDR3 protein: CASSQDVRQREAFF
CDR3 DNA: TGCGCCAGCAGCCAAGATGTTCGACAGAGGGAAGCTTTCTTT